Following are 11 T cell receptor beta chains from one sample sequenced in a study of blood T cell repertoires in COVID-19. Clones were sequenced by immunoSEQ multiplex PCR, and TCRdb holds only the in-frame ones, with some missing. The repertoire holds around 220,000 clones, with approximately 81% as singletons. Sequencing input: peripheral blood. The source is a man in his thirties or forties with active or convalescent COVID-19.

The J gene is TRBJ2-5, the V gene TRBV10-3; TRBD1 matches 7 bases. V was clipped by 2 bases and J by 5 bases; unmatched bases: 2. This CDR3 contains 13 residues. CDR1 ENHRY and CDR2 SYGVKD come from the germline V gene. The CDR3 region is CAISEGTEETQYF. The CDR3 DNA reads TGTGCCATCAGTGAGGGGACAGAGGAGACCCAGTACTTC.

There are a few counts of this clone. V gene TRBV7-9 combines with J gene TRBJ2-7; unclear D gene. V gave up 3 bases and J gave up 2 bases, with 14 bases separating them. Looked up from germline, CDR1 is SEHNR and CDR2 is FQNEAQ (reference sequence). The CDR3 sequence is 15 residues long. CDR3 amino acids: CASSLKARTAYEQYF. CDR3 nucleotides: TGTGCCAGCAGCTTGAAGGCCCGAACAGCCTACGAGCAGTACTTC.

The chain has TRBV5-1 and TRBJ2-3, with a possible D match to TRBD1 (6 bases). The length of the CDR3 is 16 residues. Trimming took 1 base from V and 0 from J, leaving 12 bases between them. CDR1 is SGHRS and CDR2 is YFSETQ in the germline V gene. In DNA, the CDR3 is TGCGCCAGCAGCTTGAGGACAGCTACTAGCACAGATACGCAGTATTTT. Translation gives CASSLRTATSTDTQYF.

V is TRBV18 and J is TRBJ2-3; TRBD1 matches 7 bases. Germline loops: CDR1 KGHSH, CDR2 LQKENI. V dropped 2 bases and J dropped 0; count of bases not matched to a gene: 11. The CDR3 length is 18 residues. This CDR3 reads CASSPFPPGQRSTDTQYF. DNA for the CDR3: TGTGCCAGCTCACCATTCCCCCCGGGACAGAGAAGCACAGATACGCAGTATTTT.

This clone was seen only once. The gene calls are TRBV7-2 and TRBJ2-3, with TRBD1 as a possible D gene (5 bases). Germline lookup yields CDR1 SGHTA and CDR2 FQGNSA. This CDR3 is built from 14 residues. The V and J ends lost 6 bases and 0 bases respectively, with 10 bases between them. CDR3 in amino acids: CASSRQTSTDTQYF. The CDR3 coding sequence is TGTGCCAGCAGTCGACAGACTAGCACAGATACGCAGTATTTT.

This rearrangement joins TRBV28 to TRBJ1-2; 7 bases align to TRBD1. Unmatched junction bases numbered 9, after V lost 6 bases and J lost 8 bases. From germline, CDR1 is MDHEN and CDR2 SYDVKM. This CDR3 contains 13 residues. CDR3 in DNA: TGTGCCAGCAGCCCCGACAGGGCGTGGGGCTACACCTTC. Its translation: CASSPDRAWGYTF.

The chain is built from TRBV7-2 and TRBJ2-7, with D unclear. Trimming removed 5 bases from V and 7 bases from J, with 15 bases in between. Germline CDR1 is SGHTA and CDR2 is FQGNSA. The CDR3 is made up of 13 amino acids. CDR3 sequence reads: CASSRSVGTEQYF. The CDR3 DNA reads TGTGCCAGCAGCCGAAGCGTAGGCACGGAGCAGTACTTC.

This rearrangement joins TRBV19 to TRBJ1-5; the match to TRBD1 covers 8 bases. The ends lost 2 bases at V and 5 bases at J; junction bases unmatched: 5. Per germline, CDR1 LNHDA and CDR2 SQIVND (reference sequence). The length of the CDR3 is 15 residues. The CDR3: CASSIFRGPYQPQHF. CDR3 bases: TGTGCCAGTAGTATATTCAGGGGGCCGTATCAGCCCCAGCATTTT.

The J gene is TRBJ2-1, the V gene TRBV5-1; no firm D call. The CDR3 extends over 14 amino acids. The germline V and J ends were trimmed by 0 bases and 8 bases, with 12 bases remaining between them. Germline V gene lookup returns CDR1 SGHRS and CDR2 YFSETQ. The CDR3 nucleotides are TGCGCCAGCAGCTTGGTGGGTAGCAACTATGAGCAGTTCTTC. Its protein is CASSLVGSNYEQFF.

The chain has TRBV4-1 and TRBJ2-6, with D possibly being TRBD2 (6 bases). CDR1 and CDR2 (germline): MGHRA, YSYEKL. The CDR3 is 18 residues long. With 0 bases removed from V and 0 bases from J, the gap between germline ends came to 12 bases. The DNA of the CDR3 is TGCGCCAGCAGCCAAGAGGGGGGTCTCATCTCTGGGGCCAACGTCCTGACTTTC. Amino acid sequence: CASSQEGGLISGANVLTF.

The rearrangement links TRBV11-2 to TRBJ2-2, with D tentatively TRBD2 (5 bases). Germline V gives CDR1 SGHAT, CDR2 FQNNGV. Trimming pared 2 bases from V and 2 bases from J, leaving 9 bases between. This CDR3 region has 15 residues. The CDR3 region is CASSLQDFNTGELFF. In nucleotides, the CDR3 is TGTGCCAGCAGCTTACAGGACTTCAACACCGGGGAGCTGTTTTTT.